These 13 T cell receptor beta chains were sequenced from one sample in a study of blood T cell repertoires in COVID-19. Assay: immunoSEQ multiplex PCR; the TCRdb copy retains only in-frame clones and omits some. Here the sample spans approximately 68,000 clones, 65% to 80% being singletons. Input material: peripheral blood. The receptor set was obtained from a woman in her forties or fifties with acute or convalescent COVID-19.

The V gene is TRBV5-1, the J gene TRBJ1-4; D is possibly TRBD1 (5 bases). Trimming shortened V by 4 bases and J by 5 bases, and 12 bases separated the two germline ends. The CDR3 totals 14 residues. Germline CDR1 SGHRS, CDR2 YFSETQ. This chain's CDR3 is CASSLSPGNEKLFF. In nucleotides, the CDR3 is TGCGCCAGCAGCCTAAGTCCAGGGAATGAAAAACTGTTTTTT.

This clone has a handful of counts. The chain employs TRBV20-1 and TRBJ1-2; tentatively, D is TRBD1 (5 bases). V was clipped by 3 bases and J by 2 bases, with 16 bases between them. The CDR3 is 15 residues long. Germline values: CDR1 DFQATT, CDR2 SNEGSKA (reference sequence). This chain's CDR3 is CSASWQGFFNYGYTF. DNA for the CDR3: TGCAGTGCTAGTTGGCAGGGCTTTTTCAACTATGGCTACACCTTC.

The V gene is TRBV10-2, the J gene TRBJ2-1; 7 bases match TRBD1. CDR1 is WSHSY, CDR2 SAAADI, per germline. J was trimmed by 5 bases and V by 8 bases; bases with no gene match: 3. This CDR3 region has 12 residues. The CDR3 spells CASGGQNNEQFF. CDR3 bases: TGCGCCAGCGGGGGACAGAACAATGAGCAGTTCTTC.

The chain uses TRBV2 and TRBJ2-5, with 11 bases that match TRBD2. Unmatched junction bases numbered 2, after V lost 7 bases and J lost 4 bases. The CDR3 runs 13 residues. The germline CDR1 and CDR2 sequences are SNHLY and FYNNEI. The CDR3 protein is CASTGTSGETQYF. Written as DNA, the CDR3 is TGTGCCAGCACCGGGACTAGCGGAGAGACCCAGTACTTC.

V and J are TRBV3-1 (or the pseudogene TRBV3-2) and TRBJ2-7, with 10 bases that match TRBD2. This CDR3 is built from 16 residues. CDR1 is LGHDT and CDR2 is YNNKEL in the germline V gene (reference sequence). Trimming took 4 bases from V and 4 from J; bases not matched to a gene: 10. This CDR3 reads CASSLEILAGAYEQYF. In DNA, the CDR3 is TGTGCCAGCAGCCTCGAAATCCTAGCGGGAGCTTACGAGCAGTACTTC.

This clone was seen only a few times. This chain connects TRBV6-5 to TRBJ1-1; possible D gene TRBD1, 6 bases. V gave up 4 bases and J gave up 4 bases, with 19 bases separating them. The length of the CDR3 is 16 residues. Per germline, CDR1 MNHEY and CDR2 SVGAGI. Written as DNA, the CDR3 is TGTGCCAGCAGTTCCGGACAGTTAGGCGGCACCACTGAAGCTTTCTTT. It translates to CASSSGQLGGTTEAFF.

V usage is TRBV30 and J usage is TRBJ1-4; D not certain. Germline V gene data show CDR1 as GTSNPN and CDR2 as SVGIG (reference sequence). This CDR3 spans 16 amino acids. Trimming shortened V by 3 bases and J by 5 bases, and 19 bases separated the two germline ends. The CDR3 loop is CAWSSPGPSGNEKLFF. The DNA of the CDR3 is TGTGCCTGGAGCAGCCCCGGGCCCTCGGGAAATGAAAAACTGTTTTTT.

The rearrangement links TRBV6-2 or TRBV6-3 to TRBJ2-7; 15 bases are shared with TRBD2. V shed 5 bases, J shed 1 base, and the junction held 12 bases outside the gene matches. CDR3 length: 19 residues. Germline-derived CDR1 and CDR2 are MNHEY and SVGEGT. The CDR3 bases are TGTGCCAGCAGTCCACCGGGACTAGCGGGAGGATCAGAATCCTACGAGCAGTACTTC. Residues: CASSPPGLAGGSESYEQYF.

The chain employs TRBV6-5 and TRBJ1-5, with TRBD1 as a possible D gene (6 bases). Germline loops: CDR1 MNHEY, CDR2 SVGAGI. Trimming removed 6 bases at V and 0 bases at J, with 12 bases between. The CDR3 is 15 amino acids. The CDR3 protein is CASSMTGYSNQPQHF. In DNA, the CDR3 is TGTGCCAGCAGCATGACAGGATATAGCAATCAGCCCCAGCATTTT.

Notes on this clone: Other nucleotide sequences in the sample specify the same CDR3. The chain is built from TRBV15 and TRBJ1-6; 9 positions agree with TRBD1. Germline trimming cut 2 bases from V and 7 bases from J; bases unmatched to any gene: 3. CDR3 length equals 15 residues. Germline assignment: CDR1 LNHNV and CDR2 YYDKDF (reference sequence). CDR3 coding DNA: TGTGCCACCAGCAGAAAGACAGGGGGAAATTCACCCCTCCACTTT. Its translation: CATSRKTGGNSPLHF.

The chain employs TRBV20-1 and TRBJ1-1, with D possibly being TRBD1 (5 bases). Germline V gene sequence: CDR1 DFQATT, CDR2 SNEGSKA (reference sequence). V was clipped by 4 bases and J by 10 bases, with 13 bases between them. This CDR3 is 11 amino acids long. CDR3 DNA sequence: TGCAGTGCTACGCCGGGGGATTCAGCTTTCTTT. It codes for CSATPGDSAFF.

The V call is TRBV5-1, the J call TRBJ2-1; 12 nucleotides match TRBD2. The junction had 9 bases not matched to a gene; V was cut back by 1 base and J by 10 bases. Germline CDR1 and CDR2: SGHRS and YFSETQ. The CDR3 is made up of 16 amino acids. The CDR3 sequence: CASSLSSSGGALEQFF. CDR3 in DNA: TGCGCCAGCAGCTTGTCGTCTAGCGGGGGGGCCTTGGAGCAGTTCTTC.

The chain employs TRBV5-5 and TRBJ2-3, with 7 nucleotides matching TRBD2. There are 14 residues in the CDR3. V was clipped by 0 bases and J by 6 bases; unmatched bases: 4. CDR1 and CDR2 (germline): SGHKS, YYEKEE (reference sequence). The CDR3, as DNA: TGTGCCAGCAGCTTGGTTGCGGGGGTTGATACGCAGTATTTT. It codes for CASSLVAGVDTQYF.